A selection of T cell receptor beta chains follows, all from one sample in a study of cytomegalovirus exposure and HLA in healthy donors. Sequenced by immunoSEQ multiplex PCR; TCRdb stores in-frame clones only, minus some. The table has 85,000 to 100,000 clones, around 76% seen once. Sequencing was carried out using PBMCs. The receptors were sampled from a man between 35 and 55 years old in good health and CMV-seropositive. Both conserved end residues are part of each CDR3. The D gene is left open where the match is weak. The size field is filled for only some rows; it gives once, few, many or a size class.

V gene	J gene	clone size	D gene	CDR3 protein	CDR3 DNA
TRBV6-5	TRBJ2-7	NA	NA	CASSAGTFAYEQYF	TGTGCCAGCAGTGCGGGGACTTTTGCGTACGAGCAGTACTTC
TRBV6-1	TRBJ2-7	NA	TRBD2	CASMLAGGWSYEQYF	TGTGCCAGCATGCTAGCGGGAGGGTGGAGCTACGAGCAGTACTTC
TRBV5-1	TRBJ2-7	few	TRBD2	CASSLGYGGAYEQYF	TGCGCCAGCAGCTTGGGTTACGGGGGGGCCTACGAGCAGTACTTC
TRBV6-1	TRBJ1-4	NA	NA	CASSGSGGTNEKLFF	TGTGCCAGCAGTGGGTCGGGGGGGACTAATGAAAAACTGTTTTTT
TRBV6-1	TRBJ1-5	NA	TRBD1	CASSETGNSNQPQHF	TGTGCCAGCAGTGAGACAGGGAATAGCAATCAGCCCCAGCATTTT
TRBV11-2	TRBJ2-7	NA	NA	CASSLDIRRSSRYEQYF	TGTGCCAGCAGCTTAGATATAAGGCGGAGCTCCCGCTACGAGCAGTACTTC
TRBV27	TRBJ2-5	NA	NA	CASGRRTPQETQYF	TGTGCCAGCGGCCGACGGACACCACAAGAGACCCAGTACTTC
TRBV7-9	TRBJ1-5	once	TRBD1	CASSVDRDPYNQPQHF	TGTGCCAGCAGCGTCGACAGGGACCCTTACAATCAGCCCCAGCATTTT
TRBV28	TRBJ1-2	NA	NA	CASAGTLVGSGYTF	TGTGCCAGCGCGGGGACCCTAGTAGGAAGTGGCTACACCTTC
TRBV6-6	TRBJ1-4	NA	TRBD1	CASSPQGANGKLFF	TGTGCCAGCAGTCCTCAGGGGGCTAACGGAAAACTGTTTTTT
TRBV5-1	TRBJ1-1	NA	TRBD1	CASSLWTGGAYEAFF	TGCGCCAGCAGCCTCTGGACAGGGGGCGCGTATGAAGCTTTCTTT
TRBV27	TRBJ2-7	NA	TRBD2	CASSLAGAYEQYF	TGTGCCAGCAGTCTAGCGGGGGCCTACGAGCAGTACTTC
TRBV28	TRBJ2-7	NA	NA	CASSTPGQGLGEQYF	TGTGCCAGCAGCACCCCTGGGCAGGGTTTGGGAGAGCAGTACTTC
TRBV25-1	TRBJ2-7	NA	TRBD2	CASGTTSGSHYEQYF	TGTGCCAGCGGAACAACTAGCGGGAGCCACTACGAGCAGTACTTC
TRBV25-1	TRBJ2-1	few	TRBD2	CASTFGTSGYNEQFF	TGTGCCAGCACTTTCGGGACTAGCGGCTACAATGAGCAGTTCTTC
TRBV5-4	TRBJ1-6	NA	TRBD1	CASSLGQGTNPNSPLHF	TGTGCCAGCAGCTTGGGACAGGGTACTAACCCGAATTCACCCCTCCACTTT
TRBV7-9	TRBJ1-5	NA	NA	CASSSAWGVYNQPQHF	TGTGCCAGCAGCTCCGCCTGGGGGGTTTACAATCAGCCCCAGCATTTT
TRBV2	TRBJ2-7	NA	NA	CASRYQGGEQYF	TGTGCCAGCAGGTACCAGGGGGGAGAGCAGTACTTC
TRBV7-9	TRBJ2-7	NA	NA	CASSGGSASRTYEQYF	TGTGCCAGCAGCGGGGGCTCGGCTAGCAGAACCTACGAGCAGTACTTC
TRBV12-5	TRBJ2-3	NA	TRBD2	CASVPRTSGISPLWTDTQYF	TGTGCTAGTGTCCCCAGGACTAGCGGGATAAGCCCATTGTGGACAGATACGCAGTATTTT
TRBV9	TRBJ2-3	NA	NA	CASSVGGKDTQYF	TGTGCCAGCAGCGTAGGCGGGAAAGATACGCAGTATTTT
TRBV10-1	TRBJ2-1	NA	TRBD2	CASSGLAGLGHNEQFF	TGCGCCAGCAGTGGGTTAGCGGGACTTGGACACAATGAGCAGTTCTTC
TRBV2	TRBJ1-4	NA	TRBD1	CASSDRGEKLFF	TGTGCCAGCAGTGACAGGGGGGAGAAACTGTTTTTT
TRBV6-1	TRBJ1-2	NA	TRBD1	CATHRGANYGYTF	TGTGCCACCCACAGGGGAGCTAACTATGGCTACACCTTC
TRBV28	TRBJ1-1	NA	NA	CASSGGITEAFF	TGTGCCAGCAGCGGGGGGATCACTGAAGCTTTCTTT
TRBV29-1	TRBJ1-1	NA	NA	CSVHRGTMNTEAFF	TGCAGCGTTCATAGGGGGACCATGAACACTGAAGCTTTCTTT
TRBV9	TRBJ2-2	once	TRBD1	CASSGTGGGGELFF	TGTGCCAGCAGTGGGACAGGGGGTGGCGGGGAGCTGTTTTTT
TRBV2	TRBJ1-1	once	NA	CASEQGSGTEAFF	TGTGCCAGCGAACAGGGAAGTGGCACTGAAGCTTTCTTT
TRBV5-8	TRBJ2-3	NA	NA	CASSLESRDGTDTQYF	TGTGCCAGCAGCTTGGAGAGCCGGGATGGCACAGATACGCAGTATTTT
TRBV15	TRBJ1-2	NA	NA	CATSRDGDIYGYTF	TGTGCCACCAGCAGAGACGGGGACATCTATGGCTACACCTTC
TRBV5-1	TRBJ2-3	NA	TRBD1	CASRVGTGVFTDTQYF	TGCGCCAGCAGGGTAGGGACAGGGGTGTTTACAGATACGCAGTATTTT
TRBV9	TRBJ2-5	NA	TRBD2	CASSAPALAGQETQYF	TGTGCCAGCAGCGCCCCAGCGTTAGCGGGTCAAGAGACCCAGTACTTC
TRBV5-6	TRBJ2-3	NA	NA	CASSLGGDTQYF	TGTGCCAGCAGCTTGGGCGGGGATACGCAGTATTTT
TRBV4-3	TRBJ1-2	few	NA	CASSQDLGAYGYTF	TGCGCCAGCAGCCAAGATCTGGGGGCCTATGGCTACACCTTC
TRBV5-1	TRBJ2-3	NA	NA	CASSLAPGQDTQYF	TGCGCCAGCAGCTTGGCCCCAGGCCAAGATACGCAGTATTTT
TRBV5-1	TRBJ2-1	NA	TRBD2	CASSPGLAAVNEQFF	TGCGCCAGCAGCCCGGGACTAGCAGCGGTCAATGAGCAGTTCTTC
TRBV6-1	TRBJ1-1	NA	TRBD1	CASSTGQGNTEAFF	TGTGCCAGCAGTACGGGACAGGGAAACACTGAAGCTTTCTTT
TRBV4-3	TRBJ1-2	NA	TRBD1	CASSKNSGTANYGYTF	TGCGCCAGCAGCAAAAATTCCGGGACAGCTAACTATGGCTACACCTTC
TRBV4-3	TRBJ2-2	few	TRBD2	CASSLRAGAGELFF	TGCGCCAGCAGCCTTCGGGCGGGGGCCGGGGAGCTGTTTTTT
TRBV28	TRBJ2-7	NA	TRBD2	CASTGRADAEQYF	TGTGCCAGCACCGGGAGGGCCGACGCCGAGCAGTACTTC
TRBV9	TRBJ1-5	NA	NA	CASSPGNSNQPQHF	TGTGCCAGCAGTCCCGGGAATAGCAATCAGCCCCAGCATTTT
TRBV25-1	TRBJ1-6	NA	TRBD1	CASSWTGRNSPLHF	TGTGCCAGCAGTTGGACAGGGAGGAATTCACCCCTCCACTTT
TRBV9	TRBJ1-5	NA	NA	CASSVEGLDQPQHF	TGTGCCAGCAGCGTAGAGGGGTTGGATCAGCCCCAGCATTTT
TRBV5-6	TRBJ2-2	NA	NA	CASSTSFGELFF	TGTGCCAGCAGCACGAGCTTCGGGGAGCTGTTTTTT
TRBV5-1	TRBJ2-1	NA	NA	CASSSAAGPYNEQFF	TGCGCCAGCAGCTCGGCAGCGGGCCCTTACAATGAGCAGTTCTTC
TRBV7-9	TRBJ2-5	NA	TRBD1	CASSLLLGTGGAETQYF	TGTGCCAGCAGCTTATTGTTGGGGACAGGGGGCGCGGAGACCCAGTACTTC
TRBV6-1	TRBJ2-7	NA	TRBD2	CAKGGGYEQYF	TGTGCCAAAGGCGGGGGTTACGAGCAGTACTTC
TRBV6-5	TRBJ1-4	NA	NA	CASSTRQEREKLFF	TGTGCCAGCAGTACACGACAGGAGAGGGAAAAACTGTTTTTT